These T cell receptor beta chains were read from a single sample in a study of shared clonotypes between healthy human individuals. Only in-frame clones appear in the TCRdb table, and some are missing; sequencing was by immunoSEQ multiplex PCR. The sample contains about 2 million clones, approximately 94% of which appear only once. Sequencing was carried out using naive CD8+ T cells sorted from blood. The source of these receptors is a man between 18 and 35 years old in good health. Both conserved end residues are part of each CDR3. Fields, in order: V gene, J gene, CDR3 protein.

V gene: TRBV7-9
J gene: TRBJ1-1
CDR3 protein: CASSLAWALEGTEAFF

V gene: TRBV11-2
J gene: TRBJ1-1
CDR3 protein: CASSLEVNRGRRQTEAFF

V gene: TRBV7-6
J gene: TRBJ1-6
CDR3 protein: CASSFDGYSPLHF

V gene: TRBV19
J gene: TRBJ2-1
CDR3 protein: CASSSVAGEPVGEQFF

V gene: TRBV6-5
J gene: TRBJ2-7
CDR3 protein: CASSYSSSYEQYF

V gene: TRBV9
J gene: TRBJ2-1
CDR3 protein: CASSERVTGSYNEQFF

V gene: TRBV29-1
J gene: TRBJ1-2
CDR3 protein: CSVGQGIYGYTF

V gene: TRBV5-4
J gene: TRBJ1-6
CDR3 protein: CASSLDIYNSPLHF

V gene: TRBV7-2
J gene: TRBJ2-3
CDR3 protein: CASSLVPTSTDTQYF

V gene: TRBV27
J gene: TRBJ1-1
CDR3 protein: CASSFTGPMNTEAFF

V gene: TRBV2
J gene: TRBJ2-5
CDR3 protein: CASGTARPFHEETQYF

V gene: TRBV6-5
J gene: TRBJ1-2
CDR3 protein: CASRPGPGGSYGYTF

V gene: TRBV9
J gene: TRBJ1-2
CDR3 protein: CASSPRGQGAYGYTF

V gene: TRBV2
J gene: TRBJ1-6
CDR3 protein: CASSEGPPTGNSPLHF

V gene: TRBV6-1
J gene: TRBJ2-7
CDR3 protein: CASSEGRTVYEQYF

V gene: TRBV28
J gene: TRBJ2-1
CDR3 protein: CASQFQGADNEQFF

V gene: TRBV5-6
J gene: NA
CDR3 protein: CASSWDRDSHEQYF

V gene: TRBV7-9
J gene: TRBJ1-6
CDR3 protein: CASSLGQGAGSPLHF

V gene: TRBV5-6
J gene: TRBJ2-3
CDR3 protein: CASSLPGTNTDTQYF

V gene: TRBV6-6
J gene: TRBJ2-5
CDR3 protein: CASSGTSGSSETQYF

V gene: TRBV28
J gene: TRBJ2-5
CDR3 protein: CASSAGQGETQYF

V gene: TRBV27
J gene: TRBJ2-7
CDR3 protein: CASSSGSSHEQYF

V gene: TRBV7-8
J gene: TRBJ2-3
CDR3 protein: CASSSRLAGGSGTDTQYF

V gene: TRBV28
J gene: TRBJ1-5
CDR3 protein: CASSLGTGGQPQHF

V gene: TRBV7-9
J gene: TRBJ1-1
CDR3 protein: CASTQLGLNTEAFF

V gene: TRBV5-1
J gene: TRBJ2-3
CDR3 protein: CASSLRQGSADTQYF

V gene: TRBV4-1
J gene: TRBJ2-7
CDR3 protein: CASSHSTQGGLVGSEQYF

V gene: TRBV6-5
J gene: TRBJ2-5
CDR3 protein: CASSYSMEGTQYF

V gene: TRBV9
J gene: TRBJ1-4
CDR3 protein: CASSSGQGDEKLFF

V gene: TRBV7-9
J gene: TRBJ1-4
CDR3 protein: CASSLIAAQEKLFF

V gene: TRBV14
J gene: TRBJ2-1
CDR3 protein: CASSQAITYNEQFF

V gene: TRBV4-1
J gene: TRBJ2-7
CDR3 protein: CASSQAALAGGFGPEQYF

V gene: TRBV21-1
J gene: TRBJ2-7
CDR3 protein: CATPPGHSYEQYF

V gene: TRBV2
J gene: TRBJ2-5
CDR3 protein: CASSTLAGEPETQYF

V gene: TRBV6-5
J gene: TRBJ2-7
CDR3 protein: CASSLGGEEHEQYF

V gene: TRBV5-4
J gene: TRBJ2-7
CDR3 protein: CASSLDGSYEQYF

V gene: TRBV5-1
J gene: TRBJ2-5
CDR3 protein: CASSLFLGPQETQYF

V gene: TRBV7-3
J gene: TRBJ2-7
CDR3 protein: CASSSGQGPSYEQYF

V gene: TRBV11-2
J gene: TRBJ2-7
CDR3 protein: CASSLEDSGSSTFSYEQYF

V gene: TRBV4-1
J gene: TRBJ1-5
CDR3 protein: CASTRQVGNNQPQHF

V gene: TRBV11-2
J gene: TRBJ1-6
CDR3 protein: CASSLDRGKAYNSPLHF

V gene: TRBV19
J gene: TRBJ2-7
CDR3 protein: CASSAGQMYEQYF

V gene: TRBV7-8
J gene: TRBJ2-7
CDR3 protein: CASSLYSATSGSYEQYF

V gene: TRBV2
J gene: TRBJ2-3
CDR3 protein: CASTRTGFRVFTDTQYF

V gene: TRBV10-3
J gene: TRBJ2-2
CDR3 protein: CATELEIDTGELFF

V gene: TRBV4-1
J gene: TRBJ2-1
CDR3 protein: CASSQDPSGSSYNKQFF

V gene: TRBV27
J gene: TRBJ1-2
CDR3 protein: CASSGSLPGVEDGYTF

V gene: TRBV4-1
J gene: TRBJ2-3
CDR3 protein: CASSQVIYSTDTQYF

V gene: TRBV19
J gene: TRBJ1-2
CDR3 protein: CASWEGTVPSNYGYTF

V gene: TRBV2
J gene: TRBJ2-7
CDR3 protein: CASRGTNYEQYF

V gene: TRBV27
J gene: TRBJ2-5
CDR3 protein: CASSLQGQGLETQYF

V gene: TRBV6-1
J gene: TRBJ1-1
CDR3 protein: CASSGQGISEAFF

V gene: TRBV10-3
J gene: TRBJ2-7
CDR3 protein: CAISGDHEQYF

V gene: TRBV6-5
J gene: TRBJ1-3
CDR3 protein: CASSPGQGAGNTIYF

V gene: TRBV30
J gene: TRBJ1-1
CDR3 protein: CAWAGTENTEAFF

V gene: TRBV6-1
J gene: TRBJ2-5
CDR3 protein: CASSADRYQETQYF

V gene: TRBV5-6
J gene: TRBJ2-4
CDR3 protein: CASSAEQGDWVKNIQYF

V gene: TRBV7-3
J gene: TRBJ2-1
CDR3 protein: CASSLVPGTSAQGEQFF

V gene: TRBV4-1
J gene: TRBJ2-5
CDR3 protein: CASSQVFTGEETQYF